Described below is a single TCR beta chain sequence and its context. Recovered status in Cohort 3 required two negative PCRs, clearance, or symptom resolution. Assay: immunoSEQ multiplex PCR; the TCRdb copy retains only in-frame clones and omits some. The table has some 300,000 clones, roughly 91% seen once; the top ten hold about a tenth. This specimen comes from a study of blood T cell repertoires in COVID-19. Germline trimming cut 6 bases from V and 0 bases from J; bases unmatched to any gene: 5. Germline CDR1 and CDR2: MDHEN and SYDVKM. The CDR3 covers 15 residues. The receptor was derived from a woman aged 30 to 39 who had recovered from COVID-19. The sample was PBMCs or T cells enriched from blood (not recorded which). The chain uses TRBV28 and TRBJ2-1; 7 nucleotides agree with TRBD2. The CDR3 sequence is CASRAGLDSYNEQFF. In nucleotides, the CDR3 is TGTGCCAGCAGGGCCGGACTAGACTCCTACAATGAGCAGTTCTTC.